A selection of T cell receptor beta chains follows, all from one sample in a study of blood T cell repertoires in COVID-19. Sequencing was performed with immunoSEQ multiplex PCR; in TCRdb, only in-frame clones are kept and a portion is missing. The table shows roughly 400,000 clones, with 90% to 95% occurring only once. The sequencing sample was made of PBMCs or T cells enriched from blood (not recorded which). These receptors were collected from a woman in her thirties or forties who had been exposed to COVID-19. Both conserved end residues are part of each CDR3. A D gene is named only where the DNA matches it firmly. Clone size, where shown, is once, few, many, or a class for clones that have expanded.

>.|TRBJ2-3|TRBV5-1|.
TGCGCCAGCAGCTTGCAGGGTACGCAGTATTTT
CASSLQGTQYF
>TRBD2|TRBJ2-1|TRBV2|.
TGTGCCAGCAGCGGGACTAGCGGGTTCAATGAGCAGTTCTTC
CASSGTSGFNEQFF
>.|TRBJ2-1|TRBV2|.
TGTGCCAGCGCTGAGAGACAGGCCTACAATGAGCAGTTCTTC
CASAERQAYNEQFF
>.|TRBJ1-1|TRBV2|few
TGTGCCAGCTTATACGGGGGAGGGGCTGAAGCTTTCTTT
CASLYGGGAEAFF
>TRBD1|TRBJ1-1|TRBV27|.
TGTGCCAGCAGTTCGCTACCGGGACAGGGGAACACTGAAGCTTTCTTT
CASSSLPGQGNTEAFF
>.|TRBJ1-1|TRBV7-2|.
TGTGCCAGCAGCTTAGTAGCCTTGAACACTGAAGCTTTCTTT
CASSLVALNTEAFF
>.|TRBJ1-3|TRBV25-1|once
TGTGCCAGCAGTGAATCTGGCAGGGTGGGAAACACCATATATTTT
CASSESGRVGNTIYF
>.|TRBJ2-1|TRBV6-2/TRBV6-3|once
TGTGCCAGCAGCCCACCGCGGCCTTACAATGAGCAGTTCTTC
CASSPPRPYNEQFF
>.|TRBJ2-3|TRBV24-1|.
TGTGCCACCAGTGACCCGGGAGTCACAGATACGCAGTATTTT
CATSDPGVTDTQYF
>TRBD2|TRBJ2-1|TRBV28|.
TGTGCCAGCAGTCCCCAGCGGGGGTGGGGCAATGAGCAGTTCTTC
CASSPQRGWGNEQFF
>TRBD1|TRBJ1-6|TRBV30|.
TGTGCCTGGAGTGGACAGGGGGTCTCACCCCTCCACTTT
CAWSGQGVSPLHF
>.|TRBJ1-3|TRBV5-1|.
TGCGCCAGCAGCTTGGATCGCCAGGGAAACACCATATATTTT
CASSLDRQGNTIYF
>TRBD1|TRBJ1-2|TRBV7-8|.
TGTGCCAGCAGTCCGGGACAGTACTATGGCTACACCTTC
CASSPGQYYGYTF
>TRBD1|TRBJ1-2|TRBV5-1|.
TGCGCCAGCAGCTTGGGGGCGACAGGGGGCTACTATGGCTACACCTTC
CASSLGATGGYYGYTF
>.|TRBJ2-5|TRBV5-4|.
TGTGCCAGCAGCTGGGGAATCCAAGGGGCCCAGTACTTC
CASSWGIQGAQYF
>TRBD2|TRBJ2-7|TRBV5-1|.
TGCGCCAGCAGCTTGGATGGACTAGCGGGTCCCTACGAGCAGTACTTC
CASSLDGLAGPYEQYF
>.|TRBJ1-2|TRBV6-1|.
TGTGCCAGCAGTGAAGTAGAGGGCGGTGGCTACACCTTC
CASSEVEGGGYTF
>.|TRBJ1-2|TRBV2|.
TGTGCCAGCAGTGAAGATCCGGCAGGGTTCTATGGCTACACCTTC
CASSEDPAGFYGYTF
>TRBD1|TRBJ2-7|TRBV7-2|once
TGTGCCAGCAGCTTTCTAGGGGGCAGCGGCCTCGGGCAGTACTTC
CASSFLGGSGLGQYF
>.|TRBJ1-5|TRBV6-5|.
TGTGCCAGTAAGGAGGGACCTAGCAATCAGCCCCAGCATTTT
CASKEGPSNQPQHF
>.|TRBJ2-5|TRBV2|.
TGTGCCAGCAGAGTTAGGGGCGCGCAGACCCAGTACTTC
CASRVRGAQTQYF
>TRBD1|TRBJ2-1|TRBV5-1|.
TGCGCCAGCAGCCCGGGATGGGACAGGGGCCATGAGCAGTTCTTC
CASSPGWDRGHEQFF
>.|TRBJ1-2|TRBV2|many
TGTGCCAGCACCCTAGAGTATGGCTACACCTTC
CASTLEYGYTF
>.|TRBJ1-1|TRBV5-1|.
TGCGCCAGCACCCGAGGTGTGGGTACCTACACTGAAGCTTTCTTT
CASTRGVGTYTEAFF
>.|TRBJ2-1|TRBV7-8|few
TGTGCCAGCAGCTTAACGGGAAATGAGCAGTTCTTC
CASSLTGNEQFF
>.|TRBJ2-5|TRBV6-5|.
TGTGCCAGCACACACCAGGAAGAGACCCAGTACTTC
CASTHQEETQYF
>.|TRBJ2-5|TRBV2|.
TGTGCCAGCAGTGAAAAGACAGGTCGGGAGACCCAGTACTTC
CASSEKTGRETQYF
>.|TRBJ1-2|TRBV10-2|.
TGCGCCAGCAGCAGGGGCCCCGAAGACTATGGCTACACCTTC
CASSRGPEDYGYTF
>TRBD1|TRBJ2-3|TRBV4-1|.
TGCGCCAGCAGCCAATCCGGACAGGGGGAGCTCATTTCCACAGATACGCAGTATTTT
CASSQSGQGELISTDTQYF
>.|TRBJ2-7|TRBV5-8|.
TGTGCCAGCAGCTTGAATATAGCCAGCTACGAGCAGTACTTC
CASSLNIASYEQYF
>TRBD2|TRBJ2-3|TRBV24-1|.
TGTGCCACCAGTCTAGCGGGAGGGGATACGCAGTATTTT
CATSLAGGDTQYF
>.|TRBJ1-3|TRBV3-1/TRBV3-2|.
TGTGCCAGCAGCCAAGTTGATGAGGGTCCCATATATTTT
CASSQVDEGPIYF
>.|TRBJ2-2|TRBV10-3|.
TGTGCCATCACGGCCGGGGGCACCGGGGAGCTGTTTTTT
CAITAGGTGELFF
>TRBD1|TRBJ1-1|TRBV5-4|.
TGTGCCAGCAGCTTGGGGACAGGGTGGAACACTGAAGCTTTCTTT
CASSLGTGWNTEAFF
>.|TRBJ1-2|TRBV6-5|.
TGTGCCAGCTCTAAGCTCCGAGACATCTATGGCTACACCTTC
CASSKLRDIYGYTF